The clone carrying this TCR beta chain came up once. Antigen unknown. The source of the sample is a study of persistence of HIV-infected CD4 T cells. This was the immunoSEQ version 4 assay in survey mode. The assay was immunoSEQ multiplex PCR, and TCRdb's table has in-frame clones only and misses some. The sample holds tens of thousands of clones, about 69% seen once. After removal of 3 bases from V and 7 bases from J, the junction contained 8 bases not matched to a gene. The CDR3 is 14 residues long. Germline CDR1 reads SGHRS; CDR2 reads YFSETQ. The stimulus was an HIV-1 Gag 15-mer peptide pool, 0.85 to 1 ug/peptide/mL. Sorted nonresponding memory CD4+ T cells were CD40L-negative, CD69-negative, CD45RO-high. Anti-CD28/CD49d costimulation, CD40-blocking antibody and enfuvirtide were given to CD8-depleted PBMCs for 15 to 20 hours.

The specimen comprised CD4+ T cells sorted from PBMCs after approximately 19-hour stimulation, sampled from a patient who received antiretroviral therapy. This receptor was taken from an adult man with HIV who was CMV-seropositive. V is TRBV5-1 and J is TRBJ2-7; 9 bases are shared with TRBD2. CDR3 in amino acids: CASSSEREAKEQYF. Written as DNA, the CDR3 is TGCGCCAGCAGCTCCGAGCGGGAGGCTAAGGAGCAGTACTTC. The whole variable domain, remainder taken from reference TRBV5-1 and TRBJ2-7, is KAGVTQTPRYLIKTRGQQVTLSCSPISGHRSVSWYQQTPGQGLQFLFEYFSETQRNKGNFPGRFSGRQFSNSRSEMNVSTLELGDSALYLCASSSEREAKEQYFGPGTRLTVT.